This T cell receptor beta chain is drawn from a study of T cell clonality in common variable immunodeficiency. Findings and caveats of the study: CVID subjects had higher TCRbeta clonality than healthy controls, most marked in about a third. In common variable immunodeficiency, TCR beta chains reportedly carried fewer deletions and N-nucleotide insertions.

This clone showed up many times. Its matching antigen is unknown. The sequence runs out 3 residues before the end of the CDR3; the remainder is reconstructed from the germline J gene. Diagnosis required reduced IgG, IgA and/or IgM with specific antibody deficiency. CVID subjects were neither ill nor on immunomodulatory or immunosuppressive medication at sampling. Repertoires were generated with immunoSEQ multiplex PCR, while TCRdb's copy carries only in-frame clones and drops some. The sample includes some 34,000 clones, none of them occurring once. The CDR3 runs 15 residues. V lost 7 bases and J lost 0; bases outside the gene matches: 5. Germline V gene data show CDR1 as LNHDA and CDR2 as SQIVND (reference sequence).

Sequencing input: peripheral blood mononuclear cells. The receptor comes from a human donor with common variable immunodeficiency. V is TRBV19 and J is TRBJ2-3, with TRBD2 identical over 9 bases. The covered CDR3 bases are TGTGCCAGTACCTTAGCGGGGGCTAGCACAGATACG. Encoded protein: CASTLAGASTDT. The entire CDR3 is CASTLAGASTDTQYF.